The clone carrying this TCR beta chain was counted between two and nine times. Each CDR3 protein is one row after TCRdb ran MiXCR on the 5' RACE reads. The sample holds 250,000 to 300,000 distinct CDR3 sequences; about a sixth are singletons and the top ten take roughly 23%. The data belong to a study of T-cell memory formation after mild COVID-19. The V end lost 4 bases, the J end lost 5 bases, and 14 bases lay between the germline ends. The germline CDR1 and CDR2 sequences are MGHRA and YSYEKL. CDR3 length: 14 residues. The chain employs TRBV4-1 and TRBJ1-2; a weak D match, TRBD1 (5 bases). This clonotype was sampled from a man between 18 and 35 years old who had mild COVID-19 (a few samples of this study predate the infection). Cell type and time point are not known. The sample taken for sequencing was PBMCs or a T cell subset sorted from them (not recorded which). As DNA, the CDR3 is TGCGCCAGCAGCCCCGGGACGGGGAAATATGGCTACACCTTC. Amino acid sequence: CASSPGTGKYGYTF.